This paragraph covers one T cell receptor (beta chain) sequence. Its antigen is undetermined. This entry is derived from a study of cytomegalovirus exposure and HLA in healthy donors. Study-wide points: In an earlier analysis, productive rearrangement rates for most beta V segments clustered near 87% or 30%.

PCR used 60 Vbeta primers and 13 Jbeta primers. Profiled with immunoSEQ multiplex PCR; TCRdb holds only in-frame clones, not every one. The sample lists 150,000 to 180,000 clones, 80% occurring once. The sequence was obtained from a young man in good health and CMV-seropositive. Sequences were obtained from PBMCs.

The CDR3, as DNA: TGTGCCAGCAGTTTTATGGCGGGAGGGCCTACTGGAGAGCAGTACTTC. Its translation is CASSFMAGGPTGEQYF. This chain joins TRBV27 and TRBJ2-7; 9 bases agree with TRBD2. V gave up 3 bases and J gave up 7 bases; unmatched junction bases: 13. CDR1 and CDR2 (germline): MNHEY, SMNVEV (reference sequence). This CDR3 is built from 16 residues.